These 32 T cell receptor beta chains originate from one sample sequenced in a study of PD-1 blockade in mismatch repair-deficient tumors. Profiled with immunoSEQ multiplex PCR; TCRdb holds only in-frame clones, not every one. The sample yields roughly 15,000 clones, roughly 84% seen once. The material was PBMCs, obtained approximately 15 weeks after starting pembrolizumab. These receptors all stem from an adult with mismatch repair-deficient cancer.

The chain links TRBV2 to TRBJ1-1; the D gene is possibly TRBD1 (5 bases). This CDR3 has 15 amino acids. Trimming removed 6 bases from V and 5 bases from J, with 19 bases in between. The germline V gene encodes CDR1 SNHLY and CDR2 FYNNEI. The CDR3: CASRLEAGVGTEAFF. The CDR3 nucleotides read TGTGCCAGCAGACTTGAGGCGGGGGTCGGAACTGAAGCTTTCTTT.

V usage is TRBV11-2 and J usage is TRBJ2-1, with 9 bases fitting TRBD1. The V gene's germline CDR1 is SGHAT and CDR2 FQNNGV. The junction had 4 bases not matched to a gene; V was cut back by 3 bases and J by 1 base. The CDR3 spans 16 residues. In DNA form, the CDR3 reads TGTGCCAGCAGCTTTACCGGGACAGGGTCCTACAATGAGCAGTTCTTC. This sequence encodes CASSFTGTGSYNEQFF.

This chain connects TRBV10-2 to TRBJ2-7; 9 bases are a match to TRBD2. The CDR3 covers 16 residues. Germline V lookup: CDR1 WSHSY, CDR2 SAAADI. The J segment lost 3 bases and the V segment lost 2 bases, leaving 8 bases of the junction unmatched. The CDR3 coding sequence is TGCGCCAGCAGTGAGAATGGTGTTAGCGGGAGCTACGAGCAGTACTTC. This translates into CASSENGVSGSYEQYF.

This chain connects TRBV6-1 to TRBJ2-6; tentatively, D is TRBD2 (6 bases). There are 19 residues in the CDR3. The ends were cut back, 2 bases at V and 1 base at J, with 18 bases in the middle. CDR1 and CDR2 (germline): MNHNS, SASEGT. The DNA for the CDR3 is TGTGCCAGCAGTGAAAGGGTATGGGGGGAAATTTCTGGGGCCAACGTCCTGACTTTC. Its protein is CASSERVWGEISGANVLTF.

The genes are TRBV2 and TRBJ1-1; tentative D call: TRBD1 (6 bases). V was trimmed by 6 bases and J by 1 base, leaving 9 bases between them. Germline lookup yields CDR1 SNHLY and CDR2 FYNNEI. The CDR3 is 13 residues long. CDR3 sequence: CASRRGQNTEAFF. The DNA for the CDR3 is TGTGCCAGCAGGCGGGGGCAGAACACTGAAGCTTTCTTT.

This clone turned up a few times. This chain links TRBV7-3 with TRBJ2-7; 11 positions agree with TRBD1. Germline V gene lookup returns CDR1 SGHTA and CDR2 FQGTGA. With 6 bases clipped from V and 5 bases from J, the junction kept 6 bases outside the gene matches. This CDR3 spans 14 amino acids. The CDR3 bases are TGTGCCAGCAGGTTACCGGGACAGGGGGACGAGCAGTACTTC. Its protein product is CASRLPGQGDEQYF.

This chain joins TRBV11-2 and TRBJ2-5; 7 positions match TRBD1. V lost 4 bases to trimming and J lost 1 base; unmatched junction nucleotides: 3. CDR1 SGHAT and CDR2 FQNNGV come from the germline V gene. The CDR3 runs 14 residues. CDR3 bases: TGTGCCAGCAGCTCTACAGGGGTCCAAGAGACCCAGTACTTC. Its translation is CASSSTGVQETQYF.

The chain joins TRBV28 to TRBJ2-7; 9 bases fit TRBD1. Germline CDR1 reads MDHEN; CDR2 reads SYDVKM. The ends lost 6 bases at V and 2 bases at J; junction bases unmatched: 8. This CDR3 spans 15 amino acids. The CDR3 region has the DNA TGTGCCAGCAGCTGGCCAGGGACAGGGACCTACGAGCAGTACTTC. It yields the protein CASSWPGTGTYEQYF.

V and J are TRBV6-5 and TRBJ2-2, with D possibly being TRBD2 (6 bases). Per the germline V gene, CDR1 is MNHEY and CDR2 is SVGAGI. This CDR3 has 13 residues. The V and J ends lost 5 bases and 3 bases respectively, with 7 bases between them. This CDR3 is CASSTSYTGELFF. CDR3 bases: TGTGCCAGCAGTACTAGCTACACCGGGGAGCTGTTTTTT.

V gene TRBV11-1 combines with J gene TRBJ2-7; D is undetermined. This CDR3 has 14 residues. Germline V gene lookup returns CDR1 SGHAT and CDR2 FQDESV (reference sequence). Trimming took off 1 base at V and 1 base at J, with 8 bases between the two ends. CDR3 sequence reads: CASSLVGLSYEQYF. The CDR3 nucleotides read TGTGCCAGCAGCTTAGTCGGGTTATCCTACGAGCAGTACTTC.

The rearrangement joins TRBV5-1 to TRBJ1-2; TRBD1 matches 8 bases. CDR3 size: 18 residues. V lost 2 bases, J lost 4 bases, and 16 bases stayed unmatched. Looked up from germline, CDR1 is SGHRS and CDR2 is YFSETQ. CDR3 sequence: CASSLDGQGELFGYGYTF. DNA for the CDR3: TGCGCCAGCAGCTTAGACGGACAGGGAGAGCTTTTTGGCTATGGCTACACCTTC.

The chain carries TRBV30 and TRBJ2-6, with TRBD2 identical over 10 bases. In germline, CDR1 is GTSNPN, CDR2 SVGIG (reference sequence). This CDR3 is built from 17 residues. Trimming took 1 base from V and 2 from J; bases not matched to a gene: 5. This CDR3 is CAWSGLAGNPGANVLTF. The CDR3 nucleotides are TGTGCCTGGAGTGGACTAGCGGGTAACCCTGGGGCCAACGTCCTGACTTTC.

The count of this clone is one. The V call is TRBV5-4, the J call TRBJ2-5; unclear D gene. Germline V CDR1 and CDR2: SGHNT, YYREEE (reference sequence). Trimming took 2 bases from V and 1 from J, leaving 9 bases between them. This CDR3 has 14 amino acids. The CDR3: CASSLISFQETQYF. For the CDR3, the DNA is TGTGCCAGCAGCTTAATCAGTTTCCAAGAGACCCAGTACTTC.

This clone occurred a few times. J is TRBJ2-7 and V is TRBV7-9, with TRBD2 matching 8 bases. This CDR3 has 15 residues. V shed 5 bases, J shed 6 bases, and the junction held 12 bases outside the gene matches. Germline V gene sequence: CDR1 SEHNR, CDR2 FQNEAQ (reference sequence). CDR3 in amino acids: CASSATGTSGAEQYF. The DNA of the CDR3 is TGTGCCAGCAGCGCCACCGGGACTAGTGGTGCCGAGCAGTACTTC.

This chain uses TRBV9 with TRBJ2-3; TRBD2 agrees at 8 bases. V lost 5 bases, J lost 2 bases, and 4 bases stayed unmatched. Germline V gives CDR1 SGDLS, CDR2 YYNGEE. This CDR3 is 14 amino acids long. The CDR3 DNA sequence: TGTGCCAGCAGTGAACTAGCGGCCACAGATACGCAGTATTTT. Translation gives CASSELAATDTQYF.

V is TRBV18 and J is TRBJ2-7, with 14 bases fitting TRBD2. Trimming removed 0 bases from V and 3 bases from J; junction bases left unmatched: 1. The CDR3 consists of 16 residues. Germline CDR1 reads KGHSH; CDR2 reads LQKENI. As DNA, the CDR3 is TGTGCCAGCTCACCACCGGGACTAGCGGGGGTCTACGAGCAGTACTTC. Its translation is CASSPPGLAGVYEQYF.

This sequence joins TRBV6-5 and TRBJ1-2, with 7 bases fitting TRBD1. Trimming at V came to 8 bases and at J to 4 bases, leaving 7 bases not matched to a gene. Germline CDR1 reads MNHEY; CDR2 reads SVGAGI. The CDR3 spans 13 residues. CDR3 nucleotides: TGTGCCAGCCGGAGGGGACAGAGCTATGGCTACACCTTC. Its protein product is CASRRGQSYGYTF.

CDR3 region: CATSRVFSSGGSNTEAFF. The CDR3 region has the DNA TGTGCCACCAGCAGAGTTTTTTCGTCCGGGGGGTCGAACACTGAAGCTTTCTTT. The V and J genes are TRBV15 and TRBJ1-1; a possible D gene is TRBD1 (5 bases). The CDR3 covers 18 residues. From germline, CDR1 is LNHNV and CDR2 YYDKDF (reference sequence). Trimming removed 1 base at V and 1 base at J, with 19 bases between.

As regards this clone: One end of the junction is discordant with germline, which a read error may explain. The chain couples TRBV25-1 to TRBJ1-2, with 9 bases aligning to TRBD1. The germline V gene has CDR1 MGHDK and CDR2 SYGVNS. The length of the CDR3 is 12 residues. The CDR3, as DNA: TGTGCCGGCAGTATCGGACAGGGGAGCTACACCTTC. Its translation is CAGSIGQGSYTF.

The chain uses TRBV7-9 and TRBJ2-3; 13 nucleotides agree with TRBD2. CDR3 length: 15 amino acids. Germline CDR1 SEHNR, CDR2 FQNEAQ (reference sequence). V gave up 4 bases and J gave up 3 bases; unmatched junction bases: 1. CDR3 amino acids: CASSSGLAGTDTQYF. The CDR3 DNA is TGTGCCAGCAGCTCGGGACTAGCGGGAACAGATACGCAGTATTTT.

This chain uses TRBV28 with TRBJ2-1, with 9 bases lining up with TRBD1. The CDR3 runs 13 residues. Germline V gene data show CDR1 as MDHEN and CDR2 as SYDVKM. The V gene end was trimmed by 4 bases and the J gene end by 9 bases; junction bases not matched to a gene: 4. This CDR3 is CASSSGQGSEQFF. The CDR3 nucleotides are TGTGCCAGCAGTTCGGGACAGGGAAGTGAGCAGTTCTTC.

CDR3 in amino acids: CASSPAGINSPLHF. In DNA form, the CDR3 reads TGTGCCAGCTCACCAGCAGGGATTAATTCACCCCTCCACTTT. The genes are TRBV18 and TRBJ1-6, with D perhaps TRBD1 (5 bases). V lost 2 bases and J lost 6, with 8 bases in between. In germline, CDR1 is KGHSH, CDR2 LQKENI. This CDR3 has 14 amino acids.

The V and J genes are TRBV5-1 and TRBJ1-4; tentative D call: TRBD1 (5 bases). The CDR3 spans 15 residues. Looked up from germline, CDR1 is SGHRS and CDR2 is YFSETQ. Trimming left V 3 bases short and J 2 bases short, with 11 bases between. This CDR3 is CASSSKTATNEKLFF. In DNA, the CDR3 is TGCGCCAGCAGCTCGAAGACAGCGACTAATGAAAAACTGTTTTTT.

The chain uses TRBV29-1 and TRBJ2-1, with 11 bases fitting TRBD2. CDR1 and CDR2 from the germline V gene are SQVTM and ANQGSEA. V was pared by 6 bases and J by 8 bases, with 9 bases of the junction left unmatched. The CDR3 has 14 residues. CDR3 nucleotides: TGCAGCGTAATTAGCGGGAGGGCGGGGCATGAGCAGTTCTTC. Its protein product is CSVISGRAGHEQFF.

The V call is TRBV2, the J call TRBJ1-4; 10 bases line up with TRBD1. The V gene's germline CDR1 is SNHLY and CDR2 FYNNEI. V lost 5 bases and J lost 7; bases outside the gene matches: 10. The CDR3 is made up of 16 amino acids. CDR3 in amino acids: CASSPGTGARSEKLFF. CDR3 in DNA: TGTGCCAGCAGTCCCGGGACAGGGGCCAGGAGTGAAAAACTGTTTTTT.

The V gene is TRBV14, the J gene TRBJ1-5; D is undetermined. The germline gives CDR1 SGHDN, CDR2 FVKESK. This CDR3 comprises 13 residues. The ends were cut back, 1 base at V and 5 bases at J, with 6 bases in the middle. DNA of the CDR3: TGTGCCAGCAGCCAAGGGAGGGATCAGCCCCAGCATTTT. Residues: CASSQGRDQPQHF.

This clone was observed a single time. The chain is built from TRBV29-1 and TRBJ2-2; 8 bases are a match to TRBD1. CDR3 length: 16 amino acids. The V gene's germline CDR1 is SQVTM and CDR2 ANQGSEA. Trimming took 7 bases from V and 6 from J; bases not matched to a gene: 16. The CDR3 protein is CSAPPQGARRSGELFF. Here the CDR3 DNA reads TGCAGCGCCCCGCCCCAGGGGGCTAGGAGGTCCGGGGAGCTGTTTTTT.

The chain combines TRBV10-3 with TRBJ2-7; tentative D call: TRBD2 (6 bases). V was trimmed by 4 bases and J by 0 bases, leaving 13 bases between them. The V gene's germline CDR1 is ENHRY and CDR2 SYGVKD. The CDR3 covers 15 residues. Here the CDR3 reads CAISADGGLSYEQYF. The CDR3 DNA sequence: TGTGCCATCAGTGCCGACGGGGGTCTCTCCTACGAGCAGTACTTC.

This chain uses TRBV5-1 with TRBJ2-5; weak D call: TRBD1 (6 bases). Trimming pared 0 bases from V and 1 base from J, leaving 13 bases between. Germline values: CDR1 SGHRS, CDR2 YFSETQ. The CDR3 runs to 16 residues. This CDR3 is CASSLGGRGGQETQYF. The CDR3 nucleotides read TGCGCCAGCAGCTTGGGTGGGAGAGGGGGCCAAGAGACCCAGTACTTC.

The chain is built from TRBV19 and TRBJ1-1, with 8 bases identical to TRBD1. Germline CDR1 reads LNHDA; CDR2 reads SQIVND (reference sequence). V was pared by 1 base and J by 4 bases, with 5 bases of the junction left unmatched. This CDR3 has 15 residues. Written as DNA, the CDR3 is TGTGCCAGTAGTATAGGGACAGGGATAGTCACTGAAGCTTTCTTT. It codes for CASSIGTGIVTEAFF.

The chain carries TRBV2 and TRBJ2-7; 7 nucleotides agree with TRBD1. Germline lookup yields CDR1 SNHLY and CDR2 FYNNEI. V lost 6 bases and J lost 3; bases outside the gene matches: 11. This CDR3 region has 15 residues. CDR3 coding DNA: TGTGCCAGCAGCGTGGACAGGATTTCGAGCTACGAGCAGTACTTC. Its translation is CASSVDRISSYEQYF.

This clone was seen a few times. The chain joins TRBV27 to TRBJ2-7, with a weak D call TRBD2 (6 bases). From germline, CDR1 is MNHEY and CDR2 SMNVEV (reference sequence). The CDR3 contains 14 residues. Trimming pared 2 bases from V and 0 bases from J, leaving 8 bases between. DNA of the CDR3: TGTGCCAGCAGTTTAACCGGGGGCTCCTACGAGCAGTACTTC. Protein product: CASSLTGGSYEQYF.